This T cell receptor (beta chain) was recovered during a study of CD8 T cells in ankylosing spondylitis. Study outcomes and limitations: The authors reported significant enrichment of disease-linked clones in matched ankylosing spondylitis synovial fluid.

TCRdb redid the calling of the 5' RACE reads with MiXCR, one entry per CDR3 protein. Of 250,000 or so distinct CDR3 sequences listed, about 11% are singletons. V was cut by 3 bases and J by 8 bases, with 13 bases left in between. CDR3 length: 13 amino acids. The germline V gene has CDR1 DFQATT and CDR2 SNEGSKA (reference sequence). This clonotype was seen many times. Its antigen is unidentified. The sample comprised blood, either unsorted or a sorted T cell fraction (not recorded which). The chain has TRBV20-1 and TRBJ1-4; D is possibly TRBD1 (6 bases). This receptor was obtained from a male donor with ankylosing spondylitis or in good health (not recorded which). The CDR3 nucleotides are TGCAGTGCTAGTGAGGCAGGGGTGGAAAAACTGTTTTTT. Its protein is CSASEAGVEKLFF.